Below, one T cell receptor (beta chain) is given with its context. Its specificity is not known. The protocol was immunoSEQ multiplex PCR, while the TCRdb copy is restricted to in-frame clones and leaves out a portion. The repertoire holds 300,000 or so clones, with approximately 88% as singletons. This sample is drawn from a study of cytomegalovirus exposure and HLA in healthy donors. The CDR3 totals 16 residues. Germline V gives CDR1 SGHDN, CDR2 FVKESK. V was pared by 1 base and J by 7 bases, with 7 bases of the junction left unmatched. Study-wide points: Investigators reported approximately 150 TCR beta chains as tied to cytomegalovirus.

The sequenced sample was PBMCs. This receptor was taken from a man under 40 in good health and CMV-seronegative. The chain employs TRBV14 and TRBJ1-6; 7 bases match TRBD1. For the CDR3, the DNA is TGTGCCAGCAGCCAAGGGAGGACAGGAGGGAATTCACCCCTCCACTTT. Its protein is CASSQGRTGGNSPLHF.